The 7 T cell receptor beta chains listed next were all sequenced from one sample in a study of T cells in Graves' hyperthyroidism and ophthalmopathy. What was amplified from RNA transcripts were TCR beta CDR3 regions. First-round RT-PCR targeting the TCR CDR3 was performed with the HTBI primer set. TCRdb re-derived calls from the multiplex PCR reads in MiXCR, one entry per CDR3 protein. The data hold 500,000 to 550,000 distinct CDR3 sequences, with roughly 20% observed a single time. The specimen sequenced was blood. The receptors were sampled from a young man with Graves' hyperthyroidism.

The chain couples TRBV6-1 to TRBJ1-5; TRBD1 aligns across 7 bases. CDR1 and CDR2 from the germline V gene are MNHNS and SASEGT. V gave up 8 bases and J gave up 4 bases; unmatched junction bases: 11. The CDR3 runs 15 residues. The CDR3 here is CASAPQGQLNQPQHF. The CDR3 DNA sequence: TGTGCCAGCGCCCCCCAGGGACAGCTAAATCAGCCCCAGCATTTT.

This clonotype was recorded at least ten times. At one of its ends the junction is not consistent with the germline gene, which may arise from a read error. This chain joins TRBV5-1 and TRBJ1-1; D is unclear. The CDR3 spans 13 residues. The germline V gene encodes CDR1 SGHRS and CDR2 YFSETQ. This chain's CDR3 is CASSLDRDTEAFF. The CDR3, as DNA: TGTGCCAGCAGTTTAGACCGGGACACTGAAGCTTTCTTT.

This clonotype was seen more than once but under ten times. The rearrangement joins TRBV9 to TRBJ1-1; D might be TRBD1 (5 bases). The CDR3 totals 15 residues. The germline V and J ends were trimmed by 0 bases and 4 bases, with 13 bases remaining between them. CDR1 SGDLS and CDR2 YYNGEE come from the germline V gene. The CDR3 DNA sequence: TGTGCCAGCAGCGTAGGAGGGGCGGCGGCCACTGAAGCTTTCTTT. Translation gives CASSVGGAAATEAFF.

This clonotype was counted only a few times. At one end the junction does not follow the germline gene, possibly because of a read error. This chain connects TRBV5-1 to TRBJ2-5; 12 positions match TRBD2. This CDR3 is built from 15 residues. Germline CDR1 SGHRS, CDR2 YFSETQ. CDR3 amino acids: CASSVTSGGQETQHF. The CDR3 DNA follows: TGCGCCAGCAGCGTGACTAGCGGGGGACAAGAGACCCAGCACTTC.

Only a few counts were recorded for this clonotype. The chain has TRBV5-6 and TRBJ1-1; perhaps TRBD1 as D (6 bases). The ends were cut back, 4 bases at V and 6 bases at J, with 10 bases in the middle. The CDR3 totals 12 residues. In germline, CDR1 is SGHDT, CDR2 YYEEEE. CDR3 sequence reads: CASSAGAPEAFF. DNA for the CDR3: TGTGCCAGCAGCGCAGGGGCCCCTGAAGCTTTCTTT.

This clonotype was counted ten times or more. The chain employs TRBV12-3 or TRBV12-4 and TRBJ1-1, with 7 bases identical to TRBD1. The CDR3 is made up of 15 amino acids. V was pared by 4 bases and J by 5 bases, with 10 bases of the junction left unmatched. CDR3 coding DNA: TGTGCCAGCAGTTCCTCGACAGGGTGGGGAACTGAAGCTTTCTTT. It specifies CASSSSTGWGTEAFF.

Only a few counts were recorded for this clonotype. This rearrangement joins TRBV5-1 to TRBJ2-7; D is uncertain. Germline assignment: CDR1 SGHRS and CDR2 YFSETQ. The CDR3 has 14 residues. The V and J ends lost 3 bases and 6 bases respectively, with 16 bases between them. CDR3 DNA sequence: TGCGCCAGCAGCTATGACTCTCCCCCTGGCGAGCAGTACTTC. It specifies CASSYDSPPGEQYF.